Listed here is a single T cell receptor (beta chain). Its cognate antigen is unknown. The junction departs from germline at one end; a sequencing error may be responsible. The CDR3 end falls 3 residues outside the read, so it is completed with the germline J gene. Profiled with immunoSEQ multiplex PCR; TCRdb holds only in-frame clones, not every one. In all, the sample yields around 23,000 clones. The data were taken from a study of T cells in women clearing cervical HPV infection. MY09/MY11 PCR detected cervical HPV DNA; dot-blot assigned genotypes. The CDR3 runs 14 residues. In germline, CDR1 is SGHTA, CDR2 FQGTGA. Study-wide findings and caveats: CIN3+ cases had significantly higher TCR richness than controls; evenness did not differ.

The TCR was taken from a woman between 18 and 70 years old with a cervical HPV16 infection that either progressed to CIN3+ or cleared (not recorded which). This rearrangement joins TRBV7-3 to TRBJ2-3, with D possibly being TRBD2 (6 bases). The sample comprised blood buffy coat. Partial CDR3 DNA: TGTACCAGCAGCCCACAACGGGGAGGAGAGACG. This translates into CTSSPQRGGET. The CDR3 as a whole reads CTSSPQRGGETQYF.